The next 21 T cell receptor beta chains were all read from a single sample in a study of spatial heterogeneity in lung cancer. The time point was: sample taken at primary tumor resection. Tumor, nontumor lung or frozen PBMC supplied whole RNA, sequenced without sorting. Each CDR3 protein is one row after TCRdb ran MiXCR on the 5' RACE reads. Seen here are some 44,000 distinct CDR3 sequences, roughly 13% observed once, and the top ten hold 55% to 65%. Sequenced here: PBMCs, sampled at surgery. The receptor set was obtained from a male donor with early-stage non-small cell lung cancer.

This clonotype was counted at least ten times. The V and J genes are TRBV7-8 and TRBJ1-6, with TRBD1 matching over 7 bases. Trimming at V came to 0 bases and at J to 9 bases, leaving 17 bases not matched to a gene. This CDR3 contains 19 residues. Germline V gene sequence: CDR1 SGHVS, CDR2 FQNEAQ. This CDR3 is CASSLAGVSDRRRGSPLHF. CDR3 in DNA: TGTGCCAGCAGCTTAGCGGGGGTATCGGACAGGCGGAGAGGTTCACCCCTCCACTTT.

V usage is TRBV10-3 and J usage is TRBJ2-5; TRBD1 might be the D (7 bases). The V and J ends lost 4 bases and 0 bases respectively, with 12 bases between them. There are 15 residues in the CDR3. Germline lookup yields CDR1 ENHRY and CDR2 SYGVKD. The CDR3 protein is CAISGGGTDQETQYF. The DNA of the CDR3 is TGTGCCATCAGTGGAGGAGGGACAGACCAAGAGACCCAGTACTTC.

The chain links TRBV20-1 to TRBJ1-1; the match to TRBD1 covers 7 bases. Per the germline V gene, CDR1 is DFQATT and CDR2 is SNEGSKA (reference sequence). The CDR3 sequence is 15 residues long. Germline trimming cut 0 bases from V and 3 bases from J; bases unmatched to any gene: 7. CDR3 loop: CSARDPNRGDTEAFF. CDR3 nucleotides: TGCAGTGCTAGAGATCCAAACAGGGGAGACACTGAAGCTTTCTTT.

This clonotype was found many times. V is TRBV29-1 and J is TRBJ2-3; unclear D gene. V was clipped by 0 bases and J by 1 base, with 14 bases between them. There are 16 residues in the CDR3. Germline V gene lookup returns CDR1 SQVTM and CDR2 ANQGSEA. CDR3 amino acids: CSVEDVKGIRTDTQYF. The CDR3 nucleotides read TGCAGCGTTGAAGATGTCAAGGGAATTCGCACAGATACGCAGTATTTT.

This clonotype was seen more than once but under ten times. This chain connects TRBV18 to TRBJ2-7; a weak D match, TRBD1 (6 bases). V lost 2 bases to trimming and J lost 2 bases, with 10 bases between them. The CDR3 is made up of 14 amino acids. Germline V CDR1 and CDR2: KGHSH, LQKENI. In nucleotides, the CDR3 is TGTGCCAGCTCACCAGGGGCAGGGGCCTACGAGCAGTACTTC. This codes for CASSPGAGAYEQYF.

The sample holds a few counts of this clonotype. In DNA form, the CDR3 reads TGTGCCAGCAGCGAACAGGGGGCGAGGAACACCGGGGAGCTGTTTTTT. Translated: CASSEQGARNTGELFF. The rearrangement links TRBV7-3 to TRBJ2-2; 9 nucleotides align to TRBD1. J lost 1 base, V lost 5 bases, and 5 bases had no gene match. The CDR3 loop spans 16 amino acids. Germline V gives CDR1 SGHTA, CDR2 FQGTGA.

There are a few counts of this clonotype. CDR3 in amino acids: CAWRGRNIQYF. The CDR3, as DNA: TGTGCCTGGAGGGGGCGGAACATTCAGTACTTC. The genes are TRBV30 and TRBJ2-4; the D gene is possibly TRBD1 (5 bases). Germline V gene lookup returns CDR1 GTSNPN and CDR2 SVGIG (reference sequence). The germline V and J ends were trimmed by 3 bases and 7 bases, with 7 bases remaining between them. This CDR3 is 11 amino acids long.

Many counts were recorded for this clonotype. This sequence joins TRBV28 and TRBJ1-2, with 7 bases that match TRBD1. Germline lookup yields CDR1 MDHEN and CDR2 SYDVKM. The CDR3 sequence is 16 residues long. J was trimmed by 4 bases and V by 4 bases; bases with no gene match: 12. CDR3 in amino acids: CASSSWDSEQTYGYTF. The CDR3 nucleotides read TGTGCCAGCAGTTCCTGGGACAGCGAGCAGACCTATGGCTACACCTTC.

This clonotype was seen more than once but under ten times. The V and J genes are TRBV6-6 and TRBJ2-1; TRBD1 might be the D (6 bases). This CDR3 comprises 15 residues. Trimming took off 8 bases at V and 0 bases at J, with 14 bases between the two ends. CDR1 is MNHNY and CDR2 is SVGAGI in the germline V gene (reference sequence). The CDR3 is CASLRTGTSYNEQFF. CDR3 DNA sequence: TGTGCCAGCTTACGTACAGGGACCTCCTACAATGAGCAGTTCTTC.

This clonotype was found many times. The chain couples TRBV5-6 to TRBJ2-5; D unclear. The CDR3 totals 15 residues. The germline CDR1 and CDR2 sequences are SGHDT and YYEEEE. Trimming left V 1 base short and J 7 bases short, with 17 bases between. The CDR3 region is CASSLRVGRPGTQYF. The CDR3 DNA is TGTGCCAGCAGCTTGAGAGTCGGGCGTCCTGGGACCCAGTACTTC.

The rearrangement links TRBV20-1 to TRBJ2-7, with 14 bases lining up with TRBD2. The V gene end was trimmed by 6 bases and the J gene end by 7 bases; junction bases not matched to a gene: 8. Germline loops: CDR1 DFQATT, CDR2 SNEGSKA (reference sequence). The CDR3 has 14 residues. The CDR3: CSATGLAGVAEQYF. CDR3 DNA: TGCAGTGCCACGGGACTAGCGGGAGTGGCTGAGCAGTACTTC.

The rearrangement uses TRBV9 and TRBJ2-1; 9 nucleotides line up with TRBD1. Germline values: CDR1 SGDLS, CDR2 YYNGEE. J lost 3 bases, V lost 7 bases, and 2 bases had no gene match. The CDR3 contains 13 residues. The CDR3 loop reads CASGGQGYNEQFF. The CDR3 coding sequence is TGTGCCAGCGGGGGACAGGGCTACAATGAGCAGTTCTTC. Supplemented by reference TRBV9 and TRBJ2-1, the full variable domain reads DSGVTQTPKHLITATGQRVTLRCSPRSGDLSVYWYQQSLDQGLQFLIQYYNGEERAKGNILERFSAQQFPDLHSELNLSSLELGDSALYFCASGGQGYNEQFFGPGTRLTVL.

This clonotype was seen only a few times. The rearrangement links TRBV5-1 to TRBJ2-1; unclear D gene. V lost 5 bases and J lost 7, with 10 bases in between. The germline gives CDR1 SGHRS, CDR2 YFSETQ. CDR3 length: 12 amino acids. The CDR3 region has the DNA TGCGCCAGCAGGCCGAGTTCGAATGAGCAGTTCTTC. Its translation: CASRPSSNEQFF.

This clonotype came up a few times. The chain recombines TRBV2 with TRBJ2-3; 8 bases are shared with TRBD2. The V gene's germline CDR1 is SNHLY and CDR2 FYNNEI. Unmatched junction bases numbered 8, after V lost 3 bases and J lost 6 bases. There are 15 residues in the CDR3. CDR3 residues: CASSEGSGAYDTQYF. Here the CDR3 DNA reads TGTGCCAGCAGTGAGGGTAGCGGGGCGTACGATACGCAGTATTTT.

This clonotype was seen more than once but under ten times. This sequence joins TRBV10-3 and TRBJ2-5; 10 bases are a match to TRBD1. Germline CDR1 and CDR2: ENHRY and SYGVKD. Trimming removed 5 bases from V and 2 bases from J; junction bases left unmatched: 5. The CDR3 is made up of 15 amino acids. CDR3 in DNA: TGTGCCATCAGTCAACCGGACAGGGGGCAAGAGACCCAGTACTTC. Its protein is CAISQPDRGQETQYF.

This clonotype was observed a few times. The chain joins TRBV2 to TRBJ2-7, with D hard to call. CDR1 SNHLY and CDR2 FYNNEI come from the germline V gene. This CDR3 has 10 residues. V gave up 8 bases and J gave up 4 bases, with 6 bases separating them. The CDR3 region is CASGEYEQYF. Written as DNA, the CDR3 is TGTGCCAGCGGAGAGTACGAGCAGTACTTC.

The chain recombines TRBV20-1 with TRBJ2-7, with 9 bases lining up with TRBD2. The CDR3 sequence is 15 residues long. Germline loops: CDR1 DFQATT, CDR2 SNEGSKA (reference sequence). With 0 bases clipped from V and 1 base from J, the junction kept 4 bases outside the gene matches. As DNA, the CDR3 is TGCAGTGCTAGAGATAGGCTAGCGGGGTCCTACGAGCAGTACTTC. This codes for CSARDRLAGSYEQYF.

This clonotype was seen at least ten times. In nucleotides, the CDR3 is TGCGCCAGCAGCGCCGGGTTCTACGAGCAGTACTTC. It yields the protein CASSAGFYEQYF. The V call is TRBV5-1, the J call TRBJ2-7; the D is unclear. The CDR3 consists of 12 residues. Trimming took off 4 bases at V and 3 bases at J, with 8 bases between the two ends. CDR1 and CDR2 from the germline V gene are SGHRS and YFSETQ.

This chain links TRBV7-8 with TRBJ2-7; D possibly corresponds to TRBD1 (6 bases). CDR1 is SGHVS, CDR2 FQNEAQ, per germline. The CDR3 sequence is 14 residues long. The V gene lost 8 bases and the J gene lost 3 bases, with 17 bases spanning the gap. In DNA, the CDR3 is TGTGCCAGCTTCCAAGCAGGGGTAGACTACGAGCAGTACTTC. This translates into CASFQAGVDYEQYF. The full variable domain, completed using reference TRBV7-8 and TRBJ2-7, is GAGVSQSPRYKVAKRGQDVALRCDPISGHVSLFWYQQALGQGPEFLTYFQNEAQLDKSGLPSDRFFAERPEGSVSTLKIQRTQQEDSAVYLCASFQAGVDYEQYFGPGTRLTVT.

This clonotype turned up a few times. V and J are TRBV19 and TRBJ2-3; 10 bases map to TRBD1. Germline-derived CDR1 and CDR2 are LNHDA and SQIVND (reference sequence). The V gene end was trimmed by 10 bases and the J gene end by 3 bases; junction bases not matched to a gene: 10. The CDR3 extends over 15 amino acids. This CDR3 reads CATGYGTGATDTQYF. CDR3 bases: TGTGCCACCGGCTACGGGACAGGGGCTACAGATACGCAGTATTTT.

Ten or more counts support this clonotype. The CDR3 region is CATSRDRVPRITEAFF. CDR3 bases: TGTGCCACCAGCAGGGACCGGGTCCCAAGGATCACTGAAGCTTTCTTT. V is TRBV15 and J is TRBJ1-1; unclear D gene. The CDR3 is 16 amino acids. In germline, CDR1 is LNHNV, CDR2 YYDKDF (reference sequence). The ends were cut back, 3 bases at V and 4 bases at J, with 18 bases in the middle.